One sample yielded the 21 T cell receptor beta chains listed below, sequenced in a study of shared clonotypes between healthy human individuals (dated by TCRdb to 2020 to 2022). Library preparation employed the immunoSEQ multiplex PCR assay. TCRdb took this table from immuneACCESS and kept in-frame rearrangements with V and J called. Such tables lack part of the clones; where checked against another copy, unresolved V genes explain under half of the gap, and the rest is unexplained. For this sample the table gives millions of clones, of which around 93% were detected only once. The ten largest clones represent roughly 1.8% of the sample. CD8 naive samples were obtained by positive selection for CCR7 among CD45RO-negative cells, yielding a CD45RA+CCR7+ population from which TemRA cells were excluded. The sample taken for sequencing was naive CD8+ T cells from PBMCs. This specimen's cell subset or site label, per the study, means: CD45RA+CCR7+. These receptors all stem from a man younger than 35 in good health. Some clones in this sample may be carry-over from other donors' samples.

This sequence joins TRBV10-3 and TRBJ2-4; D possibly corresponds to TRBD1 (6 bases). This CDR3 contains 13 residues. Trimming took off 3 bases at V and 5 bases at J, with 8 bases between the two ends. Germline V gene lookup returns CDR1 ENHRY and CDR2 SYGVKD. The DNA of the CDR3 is TGTGCCATCAGTGACCGGACAGAAAACATTCAGTACTTC. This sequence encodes CAISDRTENIQYF.

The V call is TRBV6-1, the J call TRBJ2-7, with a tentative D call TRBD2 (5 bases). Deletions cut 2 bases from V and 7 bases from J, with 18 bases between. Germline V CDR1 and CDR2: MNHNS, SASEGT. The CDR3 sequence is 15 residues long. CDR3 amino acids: CASSEPGSPQAEQYF. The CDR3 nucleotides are TGTGCCAGCAGTGAACCGGGGTCCCCCCAGGCAGAGCAGTACTTC.

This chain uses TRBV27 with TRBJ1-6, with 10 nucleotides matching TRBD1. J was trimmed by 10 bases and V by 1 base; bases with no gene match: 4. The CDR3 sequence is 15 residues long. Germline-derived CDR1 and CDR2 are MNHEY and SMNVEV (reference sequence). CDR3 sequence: CASSLLGTGVSPLHF. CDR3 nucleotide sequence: TGTGCCAGCAGTTTATTGGGGACAGGGGTATCACCCCTCCACTTT.

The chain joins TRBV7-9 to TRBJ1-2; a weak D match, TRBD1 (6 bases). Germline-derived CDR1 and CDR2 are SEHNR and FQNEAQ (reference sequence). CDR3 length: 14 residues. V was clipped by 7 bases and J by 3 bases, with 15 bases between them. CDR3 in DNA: TGTGCCAGCAACCGAGGGGGGTCGGACTATGGCTACACCTTC. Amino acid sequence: CASNRGGSDYGYTF.

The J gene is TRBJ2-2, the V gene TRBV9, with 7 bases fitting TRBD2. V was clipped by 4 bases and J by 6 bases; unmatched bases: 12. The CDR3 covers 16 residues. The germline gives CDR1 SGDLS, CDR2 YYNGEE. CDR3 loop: CASSWGGTGPPGELFF. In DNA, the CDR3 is TGTGCCAGCAGCTGGGGGGGAACGGGACCTCCCGGGGAGCTGTTTTTT.

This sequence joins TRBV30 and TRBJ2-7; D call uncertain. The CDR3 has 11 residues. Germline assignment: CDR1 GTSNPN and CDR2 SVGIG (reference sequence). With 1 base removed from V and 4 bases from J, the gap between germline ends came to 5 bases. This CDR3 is CAWSELYEQYF. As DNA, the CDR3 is TGTGCCTGGAGTGAGCTGTACGAGCAGTACTTC.

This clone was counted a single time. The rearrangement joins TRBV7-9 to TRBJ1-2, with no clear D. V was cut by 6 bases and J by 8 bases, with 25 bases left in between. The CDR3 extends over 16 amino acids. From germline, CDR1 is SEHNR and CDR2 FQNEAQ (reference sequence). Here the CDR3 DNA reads TGTGCCAGCAGTCCACCTCTGGGTAGGGTGCCGGGCGGCTACACCTTC. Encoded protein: CASSPPLGRVPGGYTF.

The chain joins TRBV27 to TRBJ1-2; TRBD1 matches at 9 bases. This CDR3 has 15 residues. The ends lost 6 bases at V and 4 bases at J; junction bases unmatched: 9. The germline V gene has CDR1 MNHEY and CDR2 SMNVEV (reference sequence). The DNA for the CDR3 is TGTGCCAGCAGGCTACAGGGGGCGCCGGTCTATGGCTACACCTTC. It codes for CASRLQGAPVYGYTF.

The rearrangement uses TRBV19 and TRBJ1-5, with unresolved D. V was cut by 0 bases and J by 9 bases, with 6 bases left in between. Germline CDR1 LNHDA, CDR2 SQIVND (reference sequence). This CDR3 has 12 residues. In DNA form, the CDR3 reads TGTGCCAGTAGTATAGAAGGGTGGCCCCAGCATTTT. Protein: CASSIEGWPQHF.

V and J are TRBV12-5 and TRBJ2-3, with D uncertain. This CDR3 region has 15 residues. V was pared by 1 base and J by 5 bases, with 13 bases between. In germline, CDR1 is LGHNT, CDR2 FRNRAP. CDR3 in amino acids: CASGLGVTPEDTQYF. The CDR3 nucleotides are TGTGCTAGTGGTTTGGGGGTGACCCCCGAAGATACGCAGTATTTT.

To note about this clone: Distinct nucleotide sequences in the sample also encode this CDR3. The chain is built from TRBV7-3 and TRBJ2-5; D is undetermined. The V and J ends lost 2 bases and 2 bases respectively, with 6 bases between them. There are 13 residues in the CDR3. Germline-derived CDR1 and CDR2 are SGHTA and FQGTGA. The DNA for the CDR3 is TGTGCCAGCAGCTTAGTGCAACAAGAGACCCAGTACTTC. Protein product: CASSLVQQETQYF.

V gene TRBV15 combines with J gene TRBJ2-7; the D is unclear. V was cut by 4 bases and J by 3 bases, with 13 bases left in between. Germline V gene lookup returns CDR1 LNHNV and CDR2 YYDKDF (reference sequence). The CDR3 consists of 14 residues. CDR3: CATSNENNVYEQYF. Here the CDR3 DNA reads TGTGCCACCAGCAACGAAAACAACGTCTACGAGCAGTACTTC.

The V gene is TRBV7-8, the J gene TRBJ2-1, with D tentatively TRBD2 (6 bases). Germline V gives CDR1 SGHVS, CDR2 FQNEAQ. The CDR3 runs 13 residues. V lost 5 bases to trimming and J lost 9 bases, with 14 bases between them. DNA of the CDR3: TGTGCCAGCAGCCGATCACTGGGGGGTGAGCAGTTCTTC. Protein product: CASSRSLGGEQFF.

The CDR3 here is CASSQVGSGLGYGYTF. Written as DNA, the CDR3 is TGCGCCAGCAGCCAAGTGGGGTCGGGGCTAGGGTATGGCTACACCTTC. The chain links TRBV4-1 to TRBJ1-2; D perhaps matches TRBD1 (5 bases). Germline V gene sequence: CDR1 MGHRA, CDR2 YSYEKL. Trimming shortened V by 1 base and J by 5 bases, and 17 bases separated the two germline ends. This CDR3 region has 16 residues.

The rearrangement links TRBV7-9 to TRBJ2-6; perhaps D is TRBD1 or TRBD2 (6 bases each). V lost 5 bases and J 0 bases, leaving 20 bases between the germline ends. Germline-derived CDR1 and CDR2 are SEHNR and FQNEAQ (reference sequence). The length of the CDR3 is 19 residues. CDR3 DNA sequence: TGTGCCAGCAGCCTAAGGGGGGCCGACAGGAGCTCTGGGGCCAACGTCCTGACTTTC. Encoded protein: CASSLRGADRSSGANVLTF.

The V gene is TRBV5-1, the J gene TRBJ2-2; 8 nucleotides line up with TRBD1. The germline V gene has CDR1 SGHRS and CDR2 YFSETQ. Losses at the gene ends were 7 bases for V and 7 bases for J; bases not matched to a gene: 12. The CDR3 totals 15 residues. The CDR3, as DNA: TGCGCCAGCCGATCGGACAGGGAAAGGAACGGGGAGCTGTTTTTT. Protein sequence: CASRSDRERNGELFF.

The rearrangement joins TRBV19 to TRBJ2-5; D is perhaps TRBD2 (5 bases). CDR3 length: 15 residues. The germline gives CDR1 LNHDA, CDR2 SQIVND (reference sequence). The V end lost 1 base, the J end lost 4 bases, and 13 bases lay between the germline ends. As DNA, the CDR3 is TGTGCCAGTAGTATAGGGACGGCCGGAGGAGAGACCCAGTACTTC. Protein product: CASSIGTAGGETQYF.

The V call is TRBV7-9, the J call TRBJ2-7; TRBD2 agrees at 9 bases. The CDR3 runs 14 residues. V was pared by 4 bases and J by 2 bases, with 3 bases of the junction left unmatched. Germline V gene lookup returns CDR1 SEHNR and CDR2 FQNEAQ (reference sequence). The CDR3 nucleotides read TGTGCCAGCAGCTCCGGACTAGCGACCTACGAGCAGTACTTC. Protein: CASSSGLATYEQYF.

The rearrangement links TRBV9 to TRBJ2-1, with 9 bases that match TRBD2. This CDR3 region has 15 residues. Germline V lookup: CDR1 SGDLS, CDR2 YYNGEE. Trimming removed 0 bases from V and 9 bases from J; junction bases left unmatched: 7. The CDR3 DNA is TGTGCCAGCAGCGTAGTTAGGCTAGCGGGGCCTGAGCAGTTCTTC. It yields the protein CASSVVRLAGPEQFF. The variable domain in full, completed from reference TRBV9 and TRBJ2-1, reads DSGVTQTPKHLITATGQRVTLRCSPRSGDLSVYWYQQSLDQGLQFLIQYYNGEERAKGNILERFSAQQFPDLHSELNLSSLELGDSALYFCASSVVRLAGPEQFFGPGTRLTVL.

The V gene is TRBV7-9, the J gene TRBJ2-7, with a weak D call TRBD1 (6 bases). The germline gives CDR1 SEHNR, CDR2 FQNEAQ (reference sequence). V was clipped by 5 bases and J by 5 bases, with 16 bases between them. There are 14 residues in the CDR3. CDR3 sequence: CASSLSSSGDEQYF. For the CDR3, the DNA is TGTGCCAGCAGCCTTAGCAGCTCAGGGGACGAGCAGTACTTC.

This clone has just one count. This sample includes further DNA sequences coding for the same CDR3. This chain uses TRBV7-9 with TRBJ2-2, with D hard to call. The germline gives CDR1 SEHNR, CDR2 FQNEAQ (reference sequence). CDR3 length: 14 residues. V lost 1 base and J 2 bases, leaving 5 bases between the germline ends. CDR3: CASSLVENTGELFF. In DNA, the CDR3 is TGTGCCAGCAGCTTAGTTGAAAACACCGGGGAGCTGTTTTTT. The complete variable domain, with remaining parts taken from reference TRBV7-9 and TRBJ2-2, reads DTGVSQNPRHKITKRGQNVTFRCDPISEHNRLYWYRQTLGQGPEFLTYFQNEAQLEKSRLLSDRFSAERPKGSFSTLEIQRTEQGDSAMYLCASSLVENTGELFFGEGSRLTVL.